This TCR beta chain stems from a study of breast tumors, draining lymph nodes, adjacent tissues. Findings and caveats of the study: The lymph node origin of tumor T cells was framed as consistent with a hypothesis, not demonstrated. Compared with lymph nodes, tumors were less diverse; compared with nontumor tissue, more.

V dropped 4 bases and J dropped 5 bases, with 17 bases sitting between them. CDR1 PRHDT and CDR2 FYEKMQ come from the germline V gene (reference sequence). The CDR3 length is 16 residues. MiXCR, applied by TCRdb to the multiplex PCR reads, yields one record per CDR3 protein. Counted here are fewer than 200,000 distinct CDR3 sequences, roughly a third occurring once; the ten biggest clones make up 3.5% to 4.5%. This clonotype has only a few counts. Its antigen is currently unknown. Samples came from axillary lymph nodes draining the breast cancer. This chain connects TRBV13 to TRBJ2-2; no clear D. Material: axillary lymph node tissue. This sequence was found in a female donor with breast cancer. Some clones in this sample may be carry-over from other donors' samples. The CDR3 region has the DNA TGTGCCAGCAGCTCATCCCGGACCTCGGTAACCGGGGAGCTGTTTTTT. Its translation: CASSSSRTSVTGELFF.